This entry lists 9 T cell receptor beta chains sequenced from one sample in a study of T cells in Graves' hyperthyroidism and ophthalmopathy (dated by TCRdb to the late 2010s). The library relied on multiplex PCR. Sequencing relied on an Illumina HiSeq 2000. The TCR beta CDR3 regions were amplified from the RNA transcripts. The first round of RT-PCR for the TCR CDR3 was performed with the HTBI primer set and the Qiagen OneStep RT-PCR kit. TCRdb itself trimmed the public reads at Q25 with fastp, ran MiXCR and retained productive beta chains. Every entry covers one CDR3 protein and lists the most common genes and DNA from its rows. The sample records under 700,000 distinct CDR3 sequences, around 42% of which are singletons. The ten most abundant clones make up just under 8.5% of the sample. Sequencing used peripheral blood or thyroid tissue (not recorded which). These receptors originate from a woman between 18 and 29 years old with Graves' hyperthyroidism. Donor details come from another sample of the same person, matched by shared clones.

In regard to this clonotype: One end of the junction is discordant with germline, which a read error may explain. The chain uses TRBV12-3 or TRBV12-4 and TRBJ1-6; D gene ambiguous. CDR3 length: 16 residues. The CDR3 DNA reads TGTGCCGGCAGTTTCGGCGGGAGCTCCTATAATTCACCCCTCCACTTT. As protein: CAGSFGGSSYNSPLHF.

The chain links TRBV7-9 to TRBJ1-2, with 8 bases matching TRBD1. Trimming removed 1 base from V and 8 bases from J; junction bases left unmatched: 6. This CDR3 is 14 amino acids long. The germline gives CDR1 SEHNR, CDR2 FQNEAQ (reference sequence). DNA for the CDR3: TGTGCCAGCAGCTTAGGACAGGGGTACTGGGGCTACACCTTC. It specifies CASSLGQGYWGYTF.

The V gene is TRBV20-1, the J gene TRBJ2-7; D assignment may be TRBD1 or TRBD2 (6 bases each). The CDR3 has 15 residues. The germline V gene encodes CDR1 DFQATT and CDR2 SNEGSKA (reference sequence). Between the trimmed V and J ends, which lost 3 bases and 7 bases, there was a span of 22 bases. The CDR3 region is CSARSDSTSINEQYF. The CDR3 DNA reads TGCAGTGCTAGGTCGGACAGTACTAGCATCAATGAGCAGTACTTC.

Worth noting for this clonotype: No conserved phenylalanine or tryptophan ends this CDR3, so it is likely a read error. It is unclear where the CDR3 begins or ends on the DNA, so no DNA is shown, and the CDR3 is as TCRdb lists it. This chain joins TRBV7-2 and TRBJ1-5. The CDR3 has 10 residues if both end residues are counted. Looked up from germline, CDR1 is SGHTA and CDR2 is FQGNSA. The CDR3 sequence: CASSPRSGHI.

The V call is TRBV5-1, the J call TRBJ2-7; 9 bases are shared with TRBD1. This CDR3 is built from 14 residues. The V segment lost 5 bases and the J segment 3 bases; nucleotides outside the gene matches: 6. The germline V gene encodes CDR1 SGHRS and CDR2 YFSETQ. This chain's CDR3 is CASRPPGQGYEQYF. CDR3 in DNA: TGCGCCAGCAGACCTCCGGGACAGGGCTACGAGCAGTACTTC.

The chain employs TRBV5-1 and TRBJ1-5; D is unresolved. V dropped 0 bases and J dropped 2 bases, with 12 bases sitting between them. Germline V lookup: CDR1 SGHRS, CDR2 YFSETQ. The CDR3 is made up of 16 amino acids. CDR3 coding DNA: TGCGCCAGCAGCTTGGTTCCCAACGAGGGCAATCAGCCCCAGCATTTT. Encoded protein: CASSLVPNEGNQPQHF.

The sample holds many counts of this clonotype. CDR3 nucleotides: TGTGCCACCAGTGATAACGACACGGTC. This sequence encodes CATSDNDTV. V is TRBV24-1 and J is TRBJ2-7; D uncertain. CDR1 and CDR2 (germline): KGHDR, SFDVKD. The CDR3 sequence is 9 residues long.

The genes are TRBV7-9 and TRBJ2-7; 12 nucleotides match TRBD2. From germline, CDR1 is SEHNR and CDR2 FQNEAQ (reference sequence). This CDR3 comprises 20 residues. Losses at the gene ends were 3 bases for V and 3 bases for J; bases not matched to a gene: 18. The CDR3 reads CASSLKRLAGGPSPNYEQYF. CDR3 DNA sequence: TGTGCCAGCAGCTTGAAACGGCTAGCGGGAGGGCCGAGCCCCAACTACGAGCAGTACTTC. Full variable domain (missing parts from reference TRBV7-9 and TRBJ2-7): DTGVSQNPRHKITKRGQNVTFRCDPISEHNRLYWYRQTLGQGPEFLTYFQNEAQLEKSRLLSDRFSAERPKGSFSTLEIQRTEQGDSAMYLCASSLKRLAGGPSPNYEQYFGPGTRLTVT.

This clonotype was recorded a few times. The rearrangement joins TRBV6-6 to TRBJ2-6; unclear D gene. Trimming took off 8 bases at V and 0 bases at J, with 11 bases between the two ends. Germline loops: CDR1 MNHNY, CDR2 SVGAGI (reference sequence). This CDR3 comprises 15 residues. The CDR3 spells CASFGPFSGANVLTF. CDR3 bases: TGTGCCAGCTTTGGCCCGTTCTCTGGGGCCAACGTCCTGACTTTC.